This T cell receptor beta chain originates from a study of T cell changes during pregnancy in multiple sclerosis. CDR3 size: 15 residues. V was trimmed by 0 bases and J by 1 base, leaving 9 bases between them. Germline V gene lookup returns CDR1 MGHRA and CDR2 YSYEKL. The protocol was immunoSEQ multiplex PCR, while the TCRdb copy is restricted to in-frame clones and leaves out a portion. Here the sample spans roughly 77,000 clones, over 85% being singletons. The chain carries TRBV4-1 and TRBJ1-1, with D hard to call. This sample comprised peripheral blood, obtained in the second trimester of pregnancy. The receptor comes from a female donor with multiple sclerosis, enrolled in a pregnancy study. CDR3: CASSQDSAGNTEAFF. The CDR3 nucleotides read TGCGCCAGCAGCCAAGACTCGGCGGGGAACACTGAAGCTTTCTTT.